One sample yielded the 16 T cell receptor beta chains listed below, sequenced in a study of shared clonotypes between healthy human individuals. This table comes from immunoSEQ multiplex PCR, and its TCRdb copy is limited to in-frame clones, with some not included. The table lists roughly 1,600,000 clones, about 98.5% of them singletons. Sequencing used naive CD4+ T cells sorted from blood. The subset denotes: CD45RA+ positively selected. These receptors came from a man under 40 in good health.

This chain joins TRBV7-8 and TRBJ2-3; the match to TRBD2 covers 10 bases. The germline V gene encodes CDR1 SGHVS and CDR2 FQNEAQ. V lost 0 bases and J lost 5; bases outside the gene matches: 11. The CDR3 has 18 residues. The CDR3: CASSLAPSSGRSVDTQYF. CDR3 DNA sequence: TGTGCCAGCAGCTTAGCCCCTTCTAGCGGGAGATCAGTAGATACGCAGTATTTT. Complete variable domain (other parts from reference TRBV7-8 and TRBJ2-3): GAGVSQSPRYKVAKRGQDVALRCDPISGHVSLFWYQQALGQGPEFLTYFQNEAQLDKSGLPSDRFFAERPEGSVSTLKIQRTQQEDSAVYLCASSLAPSSGRSVDTQYFGPGTRLTVL.

J is TRBJ2-1 and V is TRBV27; possible D gene TRBD2, 5 bases. Germline values: CDR1 MNHEY, CDR2 SMNVEV (reference sequence). This CDR3 is 15 amino acids long. V lost 3 bases and J lost 6, with 15 bases in between. The CDR3 protein is CASSFVQTILNEQFF. CDR3 DNA: TGTGCCAGCAGTTTTGTGCAGACTATTCTCAATGAGCAGTTCTTC.

The chain couples TRBV4-1 to TRBJ2-3; 8 bases align to TRBD2. The V and J ends lost 0 bases and 4 bases, in that order; junction bases with no gene match: 6. The CDR3 totals 16 residues. CDR1 and CDR2 (germline): MGHRA, YSYEKL. The CDR3 loop reads CASSQEVAGRADTQYF. DNA of the CDR3: TGCGCCAGCAGCCAAGAGGTAGCGGGGAGGGCAGATACGCAGTATTTT.

The chain carries TRBV19 and TRBJ1-5; 7 positions agree with TRBD1. Germline V gives CDR1 LNHDA, CDR2 SQIVND (reference sequence). The V gene end was trimmed by 7 bases and the J gene end by 5 bases; junction bases not matched to a gene: 14. The length of the CDR3 is 16 residues. The CDR3: CASKKEGGTDYQPQHF. The CDR3 nucleotides are TGTGCCAGTAAGAAAGAAGGGGGGACAGACTATCAGCCCCAGCATTTT.

V is TRBV21-1 and J is TRBJ2-3; the table assigns TRBD2, which was not confirmed against the DNA. TRBV21-1 constitutes a pseudogene. The CDR3 sequence is 14 residues long. In DNA, the CDR3 is TGTGCCAGTTACTATAGCGAAGGCACAGATACGCAGTATTTT. Protein product: CASYYSEGTDTQYF.

The chain employs TRBV14 and TRBJ2-3; 7 bases are shared with TRBD1. J was trimmed by 1 base and V by 5 bases; bases with no gene match: 9. There are 16 residues in the CDR3. CDR1 and CDR2 from the germline V gene are SGHDN and FVKESK. The CDR3 nucleotides are TGTGCCAGCAGCAAGGGGGACAGACGGCGCACAGATACGCAGTATTTT. It is translated as CASSKGDRRRTDTQYF.

This chain joins TRBV5-1 and TRBJ1-1; D is unclear. The V gene lost 0 bases and the J gene lost 1 base, with 7 bases spanning the gap. The CDR3 has 14 amino acids. The germline CDR1 and CDR2 sequences are SGHRS and YFSETQ. CDR3 sequence: CASSLGVTNTEAFF. The CDR3 DNA follows: TGCGCCAGCAGCTTGGGGGTTACGAACACTGAAGCTTTCTTT.

The gene calls are TRBV5-6 and TRBJ2-7; TRBD1 is a possible D gene (5 bases). Per the germline V gene, CDR1 is SGHDT and CDR2 is YYEEEE. The CDR3 runs 13 residues. V was clipped by 2 bases and J by 2 bases, with 8 bases between them. The CDR3 DNA is TGTGCCAGCAGCTTTTACAGGACCTACGAGCAGTACTTC. This translates into CASSFYRTYEQYF.

V gene TRBV7-8 combines with J gene TRBJ2-1; 11 bases map to TRBD2. This CDR3 has 16 amino acids. Germline CDR1 reads SGHVS; CDR2 reads FQNEAQ. J was trimmed by 8 bases and V by 0 bases; bases with no gene match: 6. CDR3 loop: CASSLAFSGRGHEQFF. Here the CDR3 DNA reads TGTGCCAGCAGCTTAGCGTTTAGCGGGAGGGGGCATGAGCAGTTCTTC. The whole variable domain, filled in from reference TRBV7-8 and TRBJ2-1, reads GAGVSQSPRYKVAKRGQDVALRCDPISGHVSLFWYQQALGQGPEFLTYFQNEAQLDKSGLPSDRFFAERPEGSVSTLKIQRTQQEDSAVYLCASSLAFSGRGHEQFFGPGTRLTVL.

The chain combines TRBV9 with TRBJ1-2; TRBD1 matches 8 bases. Looked up from germline, CDR1 is SGDLS and CDR2 is YYNGEE. CDR3 length: 13 residues. Trimming removed 3 bases from V and 4 bases from J; junction bases left unmatched: 2. CDR3 sequence: CASSDTGGYGYTF. CDR3 bases: TGTGCCAGCAGCGACACAGGGGGCTATGGCTACACCTTC.

This clone was recorded once. The chain has TRBV28 and TRBJ2-7; 10 bases align to TRBD1. V was clipped by 4 bases and J by 2 bases; unmatched bases: 2. The germline V gene encodes CDR1 MDHEN and CDR2 SYDVKM. The CDR3 is 14 amino acids. The chain's CDR3 is CASSWTGGTYEQYF. In nucleotides, the CDR3 is TGTGCCAGCAGTTGGACAGGGGGTACCTACGAGCAGTACTTC.

The V gene is TRBV14, the J gene TRBJ1-4; D is undetermined. The CDR3 is made up of 13 amino acids. V lost 4 bases and J lost 4, with 7 bases in between. Germline V CDR1 and CDR2: SGHDN, FVKESK. This chain's CDR3 is CASSRENNEKLFF. Written as DNA, the CDR3 is TGTGCCAGCAGCCGGGAGAATAATGAAAAACTGTTTTTT.

The genes are TRBV7-2 and TRBJ1-1, with D unresolved. V shed 2 bases and J shed 5 bases, with 12 bases lying between them. This CDR3 is 14 amino acids long. From germline, CDR1 is SGHTA and CDR2 FQGNSA. This CDR3 reads CASSLKVKGTEAFF. CDR3 bases: TGTGCCAGCAGCTTAAAGGTTAAGGGAACTGAAGCTTTCTTT.

The V and J genes are TRBV7-9 and TRBJ2-1; TRBD1 agrees at 9 bases. The germline CDR1 and CDR2 sequences are SEHNR and FQNEAQ (reference sequence). This CDR3 is built from 18 residues. The V gene end was trimmed by 8 bases and the J gene end by 8 bases; junction bases not matched to a gene: 22. The chain's CDR3 is CASAQRGTGGQGGYEQFF. The CDR3 DNA reads TGTGCCAGCGCACAAAGGGGTACAGGGGGCCAAGGGGGATATGAGCAGTTCTTC.

This sequence joins TRBV18 and TRBJ2-1; 7 bases align to TRBD2. Trimming cost V 8 bases and J 2 bases; bases outside gene matches: 9. The CDR3 sequence is 15 residues long. Per germline, CDR1 KGHSH and CDR2 LQKENI. CDR3 sequence: CASQPGLEAYNEQFF. In DNA form, the CDR3 reads TGTGCCAGCCAACCTGGACTAGAGGCCTACAATGAGCAGTTCTTC.

The chain recombines TRBV18 with TRBJ1-1; D unclear. This CDR3 is built from 16 residues. Trimming left V 1 base short and J 0 bases short, with 12 bases between. The V gene's germline CDR1 is KGHSH and CDR2 LQKENI. The CDR3 here is CASSPLITAMNTEAFF. Here the CDR3 DNA reads TGTGCCAGCTCACCACTTATCACAGCGATGAACACTGAAGCTTTCTTT.